This T cell receptor (beta chain) emerged from a study of blood T cells in healthy people across ages. This clonotype came up once. It was with a sample-barcoded 5' primer and a J-beta primer mix that a second PCR of roughly 6 to 11 cycles was run. TCRdb re-derived calls from the 5' RACE reads in MiXCR, one entry per CDR3 protein. The sample includes roughly 800,000 distinct CDR3 sequences, 58% of them seen just once. V lost 6 bases to trimming and J lost 2 bases, with 17 bases between them. Germline values: CDR1 MDHEN, CDR2 SYDVKM. The CDR3 is 15 residues long. The receptor's source is a man under 40 in good health. The specimen sequenced was blood. V gene TRBV28 combines with J gene TRBJ2-7; D is tentatively TRBD1 or TRBD2 (9 bases each). CDR3 amino acids: CASRLAGQGPYEQYF. In nucleotides, the CDR3 is TGTGCCAGCAGGCTAGCGGGACAGGGACCCTACGAGCAGTACTTC.